The clone carrying this T cell receptor beta chain has a single count. Its antigen is still unknown. The sample is drawn from a study of vaccination and CD4 T cells after COVID-19. Study details: Two mRNA vaccine doses were given, either BNT162b2 or mRNA-1273.

Documented treatment: approximately 11-day PBMC culture with coronavirus spike peptide pools or control peptides (ViraFEST assay). With the Oncomine TCR Beta short-read assay, DNA from cultured CD4+ T cells was sequenced. Each CDR3 protein is one row after TCRdb ran MiXCR on the PCR reads. The sample has more than 10,000 distinct CDR3 sequences, about 81% seen once. Germline CDR1 MNHEY, CDR2 SMNVEV (reference sequence). The CDR3 contains 17 residues. The J segment lost 0 bases and the V segment lost 5 bases, leaving 10 bases of the junction unmatched. The V call is TRBV27, the J call TRBJ2-3; 8 bases line up with TRBD1. The source of this sequence is a human donor who had recovered from COVID-19. Sequences were obtained from CD4+ T cells from blood, cultured in vitro. CDR3 nucleotide sequence: TGTGCCAGCAGTCGTGACAGGGGCGAGACTAGCACAGATACGCAGTATTTT. It codes for CASSRDRGETSTDTQYF.